This T cell receptor beta chain comes out of a study of PD-L1 blockade in urothelial cancer. On the study more broadly: Most of the 29 patients were males with bladder-origin urothelial cancer. It was at 3 weeks (second dose) and 6 weeks after treatment start that blood was analyzed. Blood samples contained a median 141,255 T cells. Findings and caveats of the study: Enhanced expansion of tumor-associated blood clones at 3 weeks characterized durable-benefit patients.

TCRdb's table, derived via immunoSEQ multiplex PCR, lists solely in-frame clones and lacks some. The sample holds more than 60,000 clones, roughly 86% seen once. Time point in this sample: peripheral blood 6 weeks after treatment start. Of note for this clone: Its antigen is not identified.

This clonotype originated in a man aged 55 to 69 with urothelial cancer. The sequenced sample was PBMCs, obtained around atezolizumab (anti-PD-L1) treatment.

CDR3 nucleotide sequence: TGTGCCAGCAGCTTAATAGCGGGGCTACTTTACAATGAGCAGTTCTTC. This codes for CASSLIAGLLYNEQFF. The chain joins TRBV13 to TRBJ2-1, with 8 bases matching TRBD2. Germline CDR1 PRHDT, CDR2 FYEKMQ (reference sequence). The CDR3 runs to 16 residues. V was clipped by 2 bases and J by 4 bases; unmatched bases: 7.